These 7 T cell receptor beta chains share one sample of origin, sequenced in a study of control samples from healthy donors and cancer patients. Assay: immunoSEQ multiplex PCR; the TCRdb copy retains only in-frame clones and omits some. The sample has around 130,000 clones; roughly 90% are singletons. What was sequenced was PBMCs. The source of these receptors is a man aged 45-65 years with head and neck cancer.

The chain links TRBV4-1 to TRBJ2-7, with TRBD1 identical over 10 bases. This CDR3 contains 13 residues. Trimming removed 6 bases from V and 3 bases from J; junction bases left unmatched: 2. Per germline, CDR1 MGHRA and CDR2 YSYEKL. The chain's CDR3 is CASRRTGGYEQYF. The CDR3 DNA sequence: TGCGCCAGCAGGCGGACAGGGGGCTACGAGCAGTACTTC.

This clone was detected only once. CDR3 in amino acids: CASSPGRETYGYTF. The CDR3 coding sequence is TGTGCCAGCAGCCCCGGGAGGGAGACCTATGGCTACACCTTC. This sequence joins TRBV5-4 and TRBJ1-2; D not resolved. Germline values: CDR1 SGHNT, CDR2 YYREEE (reference sequence). V gave up 4 bases and J gave up 4 bases, with 14 bases separating them. This CDR3 comprises 14 residues.

V is TRBV29-1 and J is TRBJ2-7; perhaps TRBD1 as D (5 bases). V was trimmed by 1 base and J by 2 bases, leaving 6 bases between them. The length of the CDR3 is 12 residues. The V gene's germline CDR1 is SQVTM and CDR2 ANQGSEA. The CDR3 DNA reads TGCAGCGTTGAAGCAGGGACCTACGAGCAGTACTTC. Translation: CSVEAGTYEQYF.

This clone was counted a single time. CDR3 residues: CASSFAGELFF. DNA of the CDR3: TGTGCCAGCAGTTTCGCCGGGGAGCTGTTTTTT. The genes are TRBV12-3 or TRBV12-4 and TRBJ2-2; D is undetermined. The CDR3 is 11 amino acids. The germline V and J ends were trimmed by 3 bases and 6 bases, with 2 bases remaining between them.

There are a few counts of this clone. The chain joins TRBV10-3 to TRBJ2-2; D is unclear. The V gene's germline CDR1 is ENHRY and CDR2 SYGVKD. The CDR3 consists of 12 residues. Trimming removed 8 bases at V and 1 base at J, with 5 bases between. The CDR3 nucleotides read TGTGCCATCGCCCAGAACACCGGGGAGCTGTTTTTT. It translates to CAIAQNTGELFF.

The rearrangement joins TRBV19 to TRBJ2-4; D could derive from TRBD1 or TRBD2 (5 bases each). V was clipped by 4 bases and J by 1 base, with 14 bases between them. The length of the CDR3 is 16 residues. Germline V lookup: CDR1 LNHDA, CDR2 SQIVND (reference sequence). The DNA for the CDR3 is TGTGCCAGTAGTAAGTGGGGGAATACGGCCAAAAACATTCAGTACTTC. Residues: CASSKWGNTAKNIQYF. The full variable domain, in which reference TRBV19 and TRBJ2-4 provide the parts outside the CDR3, is DGGITQSPKYLFRKEGQNVTLSCEQNLNHDAMYWYRQDPGQGLRLIYYSQIVNDFQKGDIAEGYSVSREKKESFPLTVTSAQKNPTAFYLCASSKWGNTAKNIQYFGAGTRLSVL.

This chain connects TRBV7-9 to TRBJ1-4; D possibly corresponds to TRBD1 (6 bases). The CDR3 is 17 residues long. CDR1 is SEHNR and CDR2 is FQNEAQ in the germline V gene (reference sequence). The germline V and J ends were trimmed by 5 bases and 0 bases, with 16 bases remaining between them. The CDR3 DNA reads as TGTGCCAGCAGCCCACAGACAGGAATTGCAACTAATGAAAAACTGTTTTTT. It is translated as CASSPQTGIATNEKLFF.